The 15 T cell receptor beta chains reported below all come from one sample, sequenced in a study of blood T cell repertoires in COVID-19. Sequencing was performed with immunoSEQ multiplex PCR; in TCRdb, only in-frame clones are kept and a portion is missing. Altogether roughly 190,000 clones are present, around three quarters being singletons, with the ten largest covering around 17%. The sequencing input was PBMCs or T cells enriched from blood (not recorded which). These TCRs come from a woman aged 45-65 years with acute COVID-19.

V gene TRBV5-1 combines with J gene TRBJ2-3, with 7 nucleotides matching TRBD2. V lost 2 bases and J lost 1; bases outside the gene matches: 13. Germline values: CDR1 SGHRS, CDR2 YFSETQ. The CDR3 runs to 18 residues. CDR3 sequence: CASSLRLGGAAGTDTQYF. For the CDR3, the DNA is TGCGCCAGCAGCTTAAGGTTGGGAGGGGCCGCTGGCACAGATACGCAGTATTTT.

The rearrangement links TRBV2 to TRBJ1-5; 12 bases agree with TRBD1. CDR3 length: 17 residues. Germline V gene lookup returns CDR1 SNHLY and CDR2 FYNNEI. Trimming at V came to 6 bases and at J to 2 bases, leaving 8 bases not matched to a gene. CDR3 in DNA: TGTGCCAGCAGCGGGACAGGGGGCAGTGGGGGCAATCAGCCCCAGCATTTT. This translates into CASSGTGGSGGNQPQHF.

The chain is built from TRBV28 and TRBJ2-7; D call uncertain. In germline, CDR1 is MDHEN, CDR2 SYDVKM. This CDR3 is built from 12 residues. Between the trimmed V and J ends, which lost 6 bases and 4 bases, there was a span of 10 bases. CDR3 sequence: CASSPPGYEQYV. DNA for the CDR3: TGTGCCAGCAGCCCACCAGGATACGAGCAGTACGTC.

The chain carries TRBV6-2 or TRBV6-3 and TRBJ1-1; 9 bases align to TRBD1. Germline trimming cut 4 bases from V and 5 bases from J; bases unmatched to any gene: 5. The CDR3 length is 14 residues. The germline V gene encodes CDR1 MNHEY and CDR2 SVGEGT. The CDR3 region is CASSSYDRGTEAFF. The CDR3 DNA follows: TGTGCCAGCAGTTCCTATGACAGGGGGACTGAAGCTTTCTTT.

The CDR3 sequence: CASSSRGHNQPQHF. The DNA of the CDR3 is TGTGCCAGCAGCTCCCGGGGACACAATCAGCCCCAGCATTTT. The genes are TRBV5-6 and TRBJ1-5; a weak D match, TRBD1 (6 bases). Germline values: CDR1 SGHDT, CDR2 YYEEEE. This CDR3 spans 14 amino acids. V lost 3 bases and J lost 3, with 10 bases in between.

The V and J genes are TRBV4-3 and TRBJ1-5, with D tentatively TRBD1 (5 bases). Trimming left V 6 bases short and J 9 bases short, with 21 bases between. This CDR3 is built from 15 residues. The germline V gene has CDR1 LGHNA and CDR2 YSLEER. In DNA, the CDR3 is TGCGCCAGCAGTCCTACCCCAGACAGTCCACGGCCCCAGCATTTT. Translated: CASSPTPDSPRPQHF.

The chain combines TRBV6-1 with TRBJ2-5; D is perhaps TRBD1 (6 bases). The germline V gene has CDR1 MNHNS and CDR2 SASEGT. This CDR3 is 16 amino acids long. V lost 4 bases and J 1 base, leaving 16 bases between the germline ends. The DNA for the CDR3 is TGTGCCAGCAGTGTAAGTGGCAGGGGAATCCAAGAGACCCAGTACTTC. Translation gives CASSVSGRGIQETQYF.

The chain uses TRBV7-9 and TRBJ1-3; 7 bases line up with TRBD1. After removal of 6 bases from V and 4 bases from J, the junction contained 6 bases not matched to a gene. The CDR3 is 14 residues long. Per the germline V gene, CDR1 is SEHNR and CDR2 is FQNEAQ (reference sequence). CDR3 in amino acids: CASRDTGDGNTIYF. DNA for the CDR3: TGTGCCAGCAGGGATACAGGGGACGGAAACACCATATATTTT.

The rearrangement links TRBV6-2 or TRBV6-3 to TRBJ2-5; TRBD2 agrees at 11 bases. The junction had 10 bases not matched to a gene; V was cut back by 2 bases and J by 5 bases. There are 17 residues in the CDR3. Germline assignment: CDR1 MNHEY and CDR2 SVGEGT. The DNA for the CDR3 is TGTGCCAGCAGTTACCCGCTAGCGGGGGGACCCACGGAGACCCAGTACTTC. Protein sequence: CASSYPLAGGPTETQYF.

V is TRBV2 and J is TRBJ2-6; tentative D call: TRBD2 (6 bases). The CDR3 contains 19 residues. V dropped 3 bases and J dropped 1 base, with 19 bases sitting between them. Germline CDR1 reads SNHLY; CDR2 reads FYNNEI. CDR3 residues: CASSDDGTQAISGANVLTF. CDR3 nucleotide sequence: TGTGCCAGCAGTGACGATGGGACTCAAGCCATTTCTGGGGCCAACGTCCTGACTTTC.

The chain uses TRBV10-2 and TRBJ1-1; the D is unclear. Germline CDR1 WSHSY, CDR2 SAAADI. This CDR3 is built from 14 residues. The V end was cut by 0 bases, the J end by 1 base, with 6 bases between. The CDR3 DNA sequence: TGCGCCAGCAGTGAGTCCAGTGGGAACACTGAAGCTTTCTTT. Translating it yields CASSESSGNTEAFF.

This chain links TRBV4-3 with TRBJ2-3, with TRBD2 as a possible D gene (6 bases). The CDR3 is 16 amino acids. V lost 2 bases and J lost 6, with 18 bases in between. The germline V gene encodes CDR1 LGHNA and CDR2 YSLEER. CDR3 in amino acids: CASSQHYRTLADTQYF. CDR3 nucleotide sequence: TGCGCCAGCAGCCAACACTATCGAACTCTAGCGGATACGCAGTATTTT.

The chain uses TRBV4-3 and TRBJ2-5; D remains unclear. The germline V and J ends were trimmed by 1 base and 3 bases, with 6 bases remaining between them. This CDR3 spans 13 amino acids. Germline V gene data show CDR1 as LGHNA and CDR2 as YSLEER. The CDR3 DNA follows: TGCGCCAGCAGCCAAGTCCTTAAAGAGACCCAGTACTTC. Its protein product is CASSQVLKETQYF.

This chain joins TRBV7-9 and TRBJ1-1; no clear D gene. Germline values: CDR1 SEHNR, CDR2 FQNEAQ (reference sequence). The germline V and J ends were trimmed by 5 bases and 2 bases, with 12 bases remaining between them. The CDR3 consists of 14 residues. CDR3 amino acids: CASSLRAGNTEAFF. The CDR3 DNA reads TGTGCCAGCAGCCTCCGGGCGGGAAACACTGAAGCTTTCTTT.

This clone was observed once. The chain recombines TRBV28 with TRBJ1-5; D is perhaps TRBD1 (6 bases). The germline V gene has CDR1 MDHEN and CDR2 SYDVKM. Trimming left V 3 bases short and J 5 bases short, with 11 bases between. The CDR3 loop spans 14 amino acids. The CDR3 DNA sequence: TGTGCCAGCAGTTTGCCAAACAGGGATCAGCCCCAGCATTTT. Protein: CASSLPNRDQPQHF.